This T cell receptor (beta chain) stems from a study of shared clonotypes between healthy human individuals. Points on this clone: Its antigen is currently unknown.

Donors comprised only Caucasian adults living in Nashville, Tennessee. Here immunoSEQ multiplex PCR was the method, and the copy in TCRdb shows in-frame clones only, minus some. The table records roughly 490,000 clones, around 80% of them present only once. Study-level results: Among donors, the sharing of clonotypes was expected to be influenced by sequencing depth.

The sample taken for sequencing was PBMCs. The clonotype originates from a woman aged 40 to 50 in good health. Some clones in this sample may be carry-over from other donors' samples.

CDR3 protein: CASSLGSGFSYEQYF. The CDR3 region has the DNA TGCGCCAGCAGCTTGGGGTCCGGGTTTTCCTACGAGCAGTACTTC. J is TRBJ2-7 and V is TRBV5-1; D not certain. V lost 0 bases and J 1 base, leaving 11 bases between the germline ends. The CDR3 length is 15 residues. Germline CDR1 is SGHRS and CDR2 is YFSETQ.